This record covers a single TCR beta chain. The data belong to a study of T cell responses to AZD1222 COVID-19 vaccine. Method: immunoSEQ multiplex PCR; TCRdb's copy keeps in-frame clones and lacks some. The sample has roughly 98,000 clones; around nine tenths are singletons. CDR3 length: 16 residues. Trimming pared 7 bases from V and 2 bases from J, leaving 18 bases between. Germline CDR1 and CDR2: SNHLY and FYNNEI. This TCR derives from an adult who received the AZD1222 COVID-19 vaccine. The chain uses TRBV2 and TRBJ2-1; maybe TRBD2 (7 bases). The sequences come from peripheral blood, collected 28 days after the second AZD1222 dose. The CDR3 protein is CASKGRLGGAYNEQFF. CDR3 bases: TGTGCCAGCAAGGGTAGGCTAGGGGGGGCCTACAATGAGCAGTTCTTC.